This T cell receptor beta chain comes out of a study of T-cell reconstitution after alpha-beta-depleted transplantation in children. Unique molecular identifiers were incorporated during preparation of the TCRbeta library. MiXCR, run by TCRdb on the PCR reads, gives a single entry per CDR3 protein. The data show 350,000 to 450,000 distinct CDR3 sequences, roughly 20% seen once. Ten or more counts support this clonotype. Germline assignment: CDR1 SQVTM and CDR2 ANQGSEA. V was trimmed by 5 bases and J by 1 base, leaving 12 bases between them. The CDR3 spans 13 residues. The material sequenced was PBMCs from the stem cell graft donor, taken from the stem cell graft. The sequence derives from a human donor who donated a stem cell graft to a child with acute myeloid leukemia. The rearrangement uses TRBV29-1 and TRBJ2-7; D is possibly TRBD1 or TRBD2 (5 bases each). CDR3 in amino acids: CSVWTGPSYEQYF. As DNA, the CDR3 is TGCAGCGTTTGGACGGGACCATCCTACGAGCAGTACTTC.